The entry below describes one T cell receptor beta chain. The antigen remains unidentified. The data were obtained in a study of regulatory T cells in long-lasting Graves disease. General observations from the study: Thyroid tissue went unexamined; only peripheral blood was analyzed.

The germline gives CDR1 ENHRY, CDR2 SYGVKD. V was cut by 4 bases and J by 0 bases, with 9 bases left in between. This CDR3 has 15 amino acids. Sample time point: persistent/refractory GD, antithyroid drugs over 5 years with positive TRAb. PBMC RNA served as the TCR library source. Relying on iRepertoire HTBI primers and Arm-PCR of CDR3 regions, the team built TCR beta libraries. A single record per CDR3 protein comes from TCRdb applying MiXCR to the multiplex PCR reads. The sample carries more than 650,000 distinct CDR3 sequences, around 30% recorded once. The V and J genes are TRBV10-3 and TRBJ1-4; the D is unclear. This material consisted of peripheral blood mononuclear cells (PBMCs), taken when the disease was refractory, from a patient treated with antithyroid drugs. This receptor was identified in a female donor with Graves disease. Here the CDR3 DNA reads TGTGCCATCAGTGGGAGTCAAGCAACTAATGAAAAACTGTTTTTT. This gives the protein CAISGSQATNEKLFF.